Listed below are T cell receptor beta chains from one sample, sequenced in a study of PD-L1 blockade in urothelial cancer. Using immunoSEQ multiplex PCR, the repertoire was profiled, and TCRdb retains in-frame clones only, with some absent. The profile covers 75,000 to 100,000 clones, with approximately 87% appearing a single time and under 8.5% taken by the ten largest. This material consisted of PBMCs, taken around atezolizumab (anti-PD-L1) treatment. All receptors come from a man between 70 and 80 years old with urothelial cancer. Both conserved end residues are part of each CDR3. The D gene is left open where the match is weak. A clone size is listed for some rows: how often the clone was seen (once, few, many), or a class if it is expanded.

v_call,d_call,j_call,clone_size,cdr3_nt,cdr3_aa
TRBV14,.,TRBJ2-2,once,TGTGCCAGCAGCCACTTCCAGGGGACCTACACCGGGGAGCTGTTTTTT,CASSHFQGTYTGELFF
TRBV6-1,.,TRBJ2-3,.,TGTGCCAGCACGGGACTCTATGCCACAGATACGCAGTATTTT,CASTGLYATDTQYF
TRBV4-3,.,TRBJ1-2,.,TGCGCCAGCAGCCAAGAGGGGGGTGGCTATGGCTACACCTTC,CASSQEGGGYGYTF
TRBV9,TRBD2,TRBJ2-1,once,TGTGCCAGCAGCGTAGGGGCTAGCGGGGGGTCCAATGAGCAGTTCTTC,CASSVGASGGSNEQFF
TRBV28,.,TRBJ2-1,once,TGTGCCAGCAGTACCCCCGCAGCGGCGTCCTACAATGAGCAGTTCTTC,CASSTPAAASYNEQFF
TRBV7-3,TRBD2,TRBJ2-1,.,TGTGCCAGCAGCAAGACTAGCACCAATGAGCAGTTCTTC,CASSKTSTNEQFF
TRBV6-6,TRBD2,TRBJ2-3,.,TGTGCCAGCAGATTTAGCGGGAGCACAGATACGCAGTATTTT,CASRFSGSTDTQYF
TRBV6-5,.,TRBJ2-2,.,TGTGCCAGCAGTTACCGAGGGCTGCCGAACACCGGGGAGCTGTTTTTT,CASSYRGLPNTGELFF
TRBV6-6,.,TRBJ2-1,.,TGTGCCAGCAGATCCCCTAGGGAGACTGACAATGAGCAGTTCTTC,CASRSPRETDNEQFF
TRBV19,.,TRBJ2-1,.,TGTGCCAGTAGTGCGTCTCAGGGTCGCTCCTACAATGAGCAGTTCTTC,CASSASQGRSYNEQFF